Following are 13 T cell receptor beta chains from one sample sequenced in a study of OX40 agonist ivuxolimab in advanced cancers. TCRdb's table, derived via immunoSEQ multiplex PCR, lists solely in-frame clones and lacks some. The sample holds roughly 56,000 clones; around 88% are singletons and the top ten take around 2.5%. Here the sequenced sample was CD4+ or CD8+ T cells sorted from blood, taken in a trial of the OX40 agonist ivuxolimab. These receptors all come from an adult with an advanced solid tumor such as melanoma, head and neck, liver or kidney cancer.

For this clone: Different DNA sequences within this sample yield the same CDR3. The chain combines TRBV19 with TRBJ1-5, with 9 bases lining up with TRBD1. The CDR3 covers 14 residues. The V gene end was trimmed by 3 bases and the J gene end by 4 bases; junction bases not matched to a gene: 1. CDR1 and CDR2 from the germline V gene are LNHDA and SQIVND (reference sequence). This CDR3 is CASSMTGGNQPQHF. In DNA, the CDR3 is TGTGCCAGTAGTATGACAGGGGGGAATCAGCCCCAGCATTTT.

The chain carries TRBV5-1 and TRBJ2-3; 7 bases map to TRBD1. Germline loops: CDR1 SGHRS, CDR2 YFSETQ. The CDR3 has 15 residues. J gave up 2 bases and V 4 bases, and 7 bases lay outside the gene matches. CDR3 protein: CASSPGTVTTDTQYF. For the CDR3, the DNA is TGCGCCAGCAGCCCCGGGACAGTTACCACAGATACGCAGTATTTT.

This chain uses TRBV7-8 with TRBJ1-4; 7 bases match TRBD1. Trimming took 5 bases from V and 3 from J; bases not matched to a gene: 3. The germline CDR1 and CDR2 sequences are SGHVS and FQNEAQ. This CDR3 region has 14 residues. The CDR3 protein is CASSQDRSNEKLFF. CDR3 DNA sequence: TGTGCCAGCAGCCAGGACAGGTCTAATGAAAAACTGTTTTTT.

V gene TRBV5-8 combines with J gene TRBJ1-3; D may be TRBD1 (5 bases). The V gene lost 1 base and the J gene lost 2 bases, with 10 bases spanning the gap. This CDR3 has 15 amino acids. Germline V CDR1 and CDR2: SGHTS, YDEGEE. CDR3 DNA sequence: TGTGCCAGCAGCTTGACAGGTACAACTGGAAACACCATATATTTT. Amino acids: CASSLTGTTGNTIYF.

The CDR3 is CASSLETWGGETQYF. Written as DNA, the CDR3 is TGTGCCAGCAGCTTAGAGACTTGGGGAGGTGAGACCCAGTACTTC. The chain employs TRBV11-2 and TRBJ2-5; maybe TRBD2 (6 bases). CDR3 length: 15 amino acids. The germline V gene encodes CDR1 SGHAT and CDR2 FQNNGV. The V and J ends lost 0 bases and 5 bases respectively, with 13 bases between them.

This clone was counted once. This chain uses TRBV5-1 with TRBJ2-2; D possibly corresponds to TRBD1 (5 bases). The germline CDR1 and CDR2 sequences are SGHRS and YFSETQ. Trimming removed 5 bases from V and 3 bases from J, with 11 bases in between. The CDR3 length is 14 residues. The CDR3 sequence is CASRVAGHTGELFF. The CDR3 DNA is TGCGCCAGCAGAGTGGCAGGGCACACCGGGGAGCTGTTTTTT. Drawing the rest from reference TRBV5-1 and TRBJ2-2, the complete variable domain is KAGVTQTPRYLIKTRGQQVTLSCSPISGHRSVSWYQQTPGQGLQFLFEYFSETQRNKGNFPGRFSGRQFSNSRSEMNVSTLELGDSALYLCASRVAGHTGELFFGEGSRLTVL.

V gene TRBV19 combines with J gene TRBJ1-5; 7 nucleotides align to TRBD1. In germline, CDR1 is LNHDA, CDR2 SQIVND (reference sequence). This CDR3 spans 14 amino acids. Losses at the gene ends were 3 bases for V and 6 bases for J; bases not matched to a gene: 5. CDR3 nucleotides: TGTGCCAGTAGTATCGACAGGGTATTTCAGCCCCAGCATTTT. Translating gives CASSIDRVFQPQHF.

The V call is TRBV28, the J call TRBJ1-2; D gene unclear. This CDR3 spans 12 amino acids. Looked up from germline, CDR1 is MDHEN and CDR2 is SYDVKM. Trimming shortened V by 11 bases and J by 4 bases, and 14 bases separated the two germline ends. The CDR3 region is CAGSTLSYGYTF. CDR3 coding DNA: TGTGCCGGGTCTACTCTCTCCTATGGCTACACCTTC.

The chain is built from TRBV27 and TRBJ2-2; D possibly matches TRBD1 or TRBD2 (8 bases each). V was shortened by 7 bases and J by 1 base, with 19 bases between the two germline ends. The CDR3 totals 17 residues. Germline-derived CDR1 and CDR2 are MNHEY and SMNVEV (reference sequence). The CDR3 reads CASTTQRGTGNTGELFF. For the CDR3, the DNA is TGTGCCAGCACCACCCAGCGGGGGACAGGGAACACCGGGGAGCTGTTTTTT.

CDR3 amino acids: CAISGGTGANVLTF. Here the CDR3 DNA reads TGTGCCATCAGTGGAGGAACTGGGGCCAACGTCCTGACTTTC. This rearrangement joins TRBV10-3 to TRBJ2-6; no clear D. The germline CDR1 and CDR2 sequences are ENHRY and SYGVKD. Trimming stripped 4 bases from V and 2 bases from J, with 6 bases between. This CDR3 has 14 residues.

About this clone itself: Other DNA sequences from this sample encode an identical CDR3 as well. This chain links TRBV5-1 with TRBJ1-5, with D tentatively TRBD1 (5 bases). CDR1 SGHRS and CDR2 YFSETQ come from the germline V gene. Trimming left V 0 bases short and J 2 bases short, with 12 bases between. This CDR3 spans 16 amino acids. For the CDR3, the DNA is TGCGCCAGCAGCTTGGAAGGTAGGGGTGGCAATCAGCCCCAGCATTTT. Amino acid sequence: CASSLEGRGGNQPQHF.

The J gene is TRBJ2-7, the V gene TRBV5-1; 8 positions match TRBD1. The V segment lost 5 bases and the J segment 6 bases; nucleotides outside the gene matches: 10. The CDR3 is 14 amino acids. Germline CDR1 and CDR2: SGHRS and YFSETQ. In nucleotides, the CDR3 is TGCGCCAGCAGTTCCGGACAGGGAGTAGGCGAGCAGTACTTC. Encoded protein: CASSSGQGVGEQYF.

The chain is built from TRBV11-1 and TRBJ2-2, with 11 bases identical to TRBD2. Germline V gives CDR1 SGHAT, CDR2 FQDESV (reference sequence). The CDR3 is made up of 15 amino acids. Trimming cost V 3 bases and J 3 bases; bases outside gene matches: 0. The DNA of the CDR3 is TGTGCCAGCAGCTTTAGCGGGGGGGACACCGGGGAGCTGTTTTTT. Translated, it gives CASSFSGGDTGELFF.